This T cell receptor beta chain comes out of a study of regulatory T cells in long-lasting Graves disease. Points from the study as a whole: Persistent disease favored TRBV28, TRBJ1-2 and TRBJ2-5.

Described time point: newly diagnosed GD, antithyroid drugs for less than 3 months. PBMC-extracted RNA yielded the TCR library. Staff drew around 8.5 milliliters of peripheral blood into EDTA tubes. The germline V gene encodes CDR1 SGHTA and CDR2 FQGNSA. V was shortened by 4 bases and J by 4 bases, with 14 bases between the two germline ends. This CDR3 contains 14 residues. This clonotype was counted ten times or more. Antigen: not known. Investigators prepared the TCR beta libraries by applying iRepertoire HTBI primers and Arm-PCR of CDR3 regions. TCRdb re-derived calls from the multiplex PCR reads in MiXCR, one entry per CDR3 protein. The table has roughly 400,000 distinct CDR3 sequences, 15% seen once. The data were also submitted as part of a second study, on T cells in Graves' hyperthyroidism and ophthalmopathy. From that second work: The study enrolled patients aged 18 to 65 with newly diagnosed hyperthyroidism of under 2 months' duration. Model-based prediction identified ophthalmopathy a median about 7 months prior to its onset.

The chain couples TRBV7-2 to TRBJ2-7, with D tentatively TRBD1 (5 bases). This sequence originates from a woman aged 40 to 55 with Graves disease. The sample was peripheral blood mononuclear cells (PBMCs), taken at new diagnosis, from a patient treated with antithyroid drugs. The CDR3, as DNA: TGTGCCAGCAGCTCCCAGGGCAATAGGTACGAGCAGTACTTC. Amino acid sequence: CASSSQGNRYEQYF.